These 28 T cell receptor beta chains were all obtained from the same sample, sequenced in a study of metastatic and nonmetastatic thyroid tumors. Prior to thyroid surgery, none of the patients had received any treatment. TCRdb re-analyzed the PCR reads through MiXCR. The data contain around 35,000 clones, 15% to 20% of them singletons. Sequencing was done on a sample of blood. The receptors were gathered from a male donor with papillary thyroid cancer or a benign thyroid nodule (not recorded which). Some clones in this sample may be carry-over from other donors' samples.

In its sample, this clone was seen many times. The CDR3: CASSPRAGSQETQYF. The CDR3 nucleotides read TGTGCCAGCAGTCCCAGGGCTGGGTCCCAAGAGACCCAGTACTTC. This chain joins TRBV27 and TRBJ2-5, with a possible D match to TRBD1 (5 bases). The V gene lost 5 bases and the J gene lost 1 base, with 14 bases spanning the gap. The CDR3 contains 15 residues. The germline V gene encodes CDR1 MNHEY and CDR2 SMNVEV (reference sequence).

This clone has ten or more counts. The sample contains more than one DNA sequence encoding this CDR3. J is TRBJ2-1 and V is TRBV6-1, with TRBD2 as a possible D gene (6 bases). The germline V and J ends were trimmed by 6 bases and 3 bases, with 15 bases remaining between them. Looked up from germline, CDR1 is MNHNS and CDR2 is SASEGT. The CDR3 covers 15 residues. The CDR3 reads CASSFGGTDYNEQFF. The CDR3 coding sequence is TGTGCCAGCAGCTTCGGCGGGACGGACTACAATGAGCAGTTCTTC.

This clone came up many times. The rearrangement joins TRBV2 to TRBJ1-5, with D possibly TRBD1 on 6 matching bases. The CDR3 runs 16 residues. CDR1 and CDR2 (germline): SNHLY, FYNNEI. Trimming took 5 bases from V and 4 from J, leaving 18 bases between them. DNA for the CDR3: TGTGCCAGCAGTCCAAAGGGTGACAGGAGAAATCAGCCCCAGCATTTT. It encodes CASSPKGDRRNQPQHF.

This clone was counted at least ten times. This chain's CDR3 is CASSLGQGITEAFF. The CDR3 nucleotides are TGTGCCAGCAGTCTGGGGCAGGGTATCACTGAAGCTTTCTTT. The V gene is TRBV12-3 or TRBV12-4, the J gene TRBJ1-1; weak D call: TRBD1 (5 bases). The CDR3 length is 14 residues. Trimming shortened V by 5 bases and J by 4 bases, and 14 bases separated the two germline ends.

The sample holds many counts of this clone. The V call is TRBV20-1, the J call TRBJ2-1, with D perhaps TRBD1 (5 bases). Germline assignment: CDR1 DFQATT and CDR2 SNEGSKA (reference sequence). With 5 bases removed from V and 1 base from J, the gap between germline ends came to 9 bases. CDR3 length equals 13 residues. The CDR3 loop reads CSAPGQSYNEQFF. For the CDR3, the DNA is TGCAGTGCTCCCGGACAATCCTACAATGAGCAGTTCTTC.

This clone was detected many times. The chain carries TRBV11-3 and TRBJ2-4; D tentatively fits TRBD1 or TRBD2 (5 bases each). Trimming left V 5 bases short and J 3 bases short, with 20 bases between. Germline CDR1 and CDR2: SGHNT and YENEEA. This CDR3 has 17 residues. The CDR3 sequence is CASSTTGLAEGKNIQYF. The CDR3 coding sequence is TGTGCCAGCAGCACAACAGGCTTGGCTGAGGGCAAAAACATTCAGTACTTC.

This clone has a count of ten or more. The V call is TRBV5-1, the J call TRBJ2-7, with D possibly matching TRBD1 (6 bases). CDR1 is SGHRS and CDR2 is YFSETQ in the germline V gene. The CDR3 consists of 15 residues. With 0 bases removed from V and 3 bases from J, the gap between germline ends came to 13 bases. In DNA form, the CDR3 reads TGCGCCAGCAGCTTGGAGGGCAGGGGCTTCTACGAGCAGTACTTC. Translation: CASSLEGRGFYEQYF. The entire variable domain, with the rest obtained from reference TRBV5-1 and TRBJ2-7, is as follows: KAGVTQTPRYLIKTRGQQVTLSCSPISGHRSVSWYQQTPGQGLQFLFEYFSETQRNKGNFPGRFSGRQFSNSRSEMNVSTLELGDSALYLCASSLEGRGFYEQYFGPGTRLTVT.

Worth noting for this clone: One end of the junction varies from germline; a read error may be responsible. The rearrangement joins TRBV20-1 to TRBJ2-5; D possibly corresponds to TRBD2 (5 bases). The CDR3 is 15 residues long. Germline values: CDR1 DFQATT, CDR2 SNEGSKA (reference sequence). The CDR3 nucleotides read TGCAGTGCTAGATCTCCCCAGCGGAATCAAGATACCCAGTACTTC. Translated: CSARSPQRNQDTQYF.

This clone was counted ten times or more. The chain carries TRBV20-1 and TRBJ2-1; 11 bases are shared with TRBD2. The CDR3 consists of 12 residues. CDR1 DFQATT and CDR2 SNEGSKA come from the germline V gene (reference sequence). Here the CDR3 DNA reads TGCAGCGGGACTAGCGGCGACAATGAGCAGTTCTTC. Encoded protein: CSGTSGDNEQFF.

As regards this clone: One end of the junction is discordant with germline, which a read error may explain. In the same sample, other DNA sequences code for this CDR3. The rearrangement uses TRBV12-3 or TRBV12-4 and TRBJ2-7, with D possibly matching TRBD2 (5 bases). The CDR3 is 15 amino acids. The CDR3 region has the DNA TGTGCCAGCACTCCCGGAGGTCAGAACTCCTACGAGCAGTACTTT. Its translation: CASTPGGQNSYEQYF.

This clone was counted between two and nine times. The V call is TRBV2, the J call TRBJ2-7; D uncertain. The CDR3 runs to 12 residues. The germline CDR1 and CDR2 sequences are SNHLY and FYNNEI. The ends were cut back, 7 bases at V and 6 bases at J, with 13 bases in the middle. CDR3 sequence: CASTARGGEQYF. The CDR3 DNA reads as TGTGCCAGCACAGCCCGTGGTGGCGAGCAGTACTTC.

This clone has more than one count but fewer than ten. The chain joins TRBV7-9 to TRBJ2-7; D not certain. Per germline, CDR1 SEHNR and CDR2 FQNEAQ (reference sequence). Trimming removed 3 bases at V and 3 bases at J, with 6 bases between. This CDR3 region has 12 residues. The CDR3 spells CASSFADYEQYF. The CDR3 DNA reads as TGTGCCAGCAGCTTCGCCGACTACGAGCAGTACTTC.

This clone was observed a handful of times. The rearrangement joins TRBV29-1 to TRBJ1-2; 9 positions agree with TRBD1. The CDR3 covers 15 residues. Germline V gene sequence: CDR1 SQVTM, CDR2 ANQGSEA. Trimming cost V 6 bases and J 3 bases; bases outside gene matches: 11. Written as DNA, the CDR3 is TGCAGCGTAGGGACAGGGACTACGCGGCACTATGGCTACACCTTC. Its protein is CSVGTGTTRHYGYTF. The full variable domain, rest sourced from reference TRBV29-1 and TRBJ1-2, is SAVISQKPSRDICQRGTSLTIQCQVDSQVTMMFWYRQQPGQSLTLIATANQGSEATYESGFVIDKFPISRPNLTFSTLTVSNMSPEDSSIYLCSVGTGTTRHYGYTFGSGTRLTVV.

Many counts were recorded for this clone. This chain links TRBV6-2 or TRBV6-3 with TRBJ1-1; no clear D. The germline V gene encodes CDR1 MNHEY and CDR2 SVGEGT. V was trimmed by 7 bases and J by 6 bases, leaving 9 bases between them. The length of the CDR3 is 11 residues. CDR3 nucleotides: TGTGCCAGCATGGGATTAGCTGAAGCTTTCTTT. Amino acids: CASMGLAEAFF.

The sample holds a few counts of this clone. A much larger clone lies one base from this, so it may be a read error. This chain connects TRBV7-9 to TRBJ2-1; the D is unclear. Germline V gene data show CDR1 as SEHNR and CDR2 as FQNEAQ (reference sequence). CDR3 size: 11 residues. CDR3 protein: CATADLLTPYF. Here the CDR3 DNA reads TGTGCCACCGCCGACTTATTGACCCCCTACTTC.

This clone was counted at least ten times. The V and J genes are TRBV2 and TRBJ1-1; the D gene is possibly TRBD1 (6 bases). Trimming stripped 6 bases from V and 0 bases from J, with 11 bases between. Germline assignment: CDR1 SNHLY and CDR2 FYNNEI. This CDR3 is 14 amino acids long. The CDR3 sequence: CASSADSLNTEAFF. The CDR3 coding sequence is TGTGCCAGCAGCGCGGACAGTTTGAACACTGAAGCTTTCTTT.

This clone was found many times. The chain couples TRBV10-2 to TRBJ2-2; D perhaps matches TRBD1 (5 bases). The CDR3 length is 13 residues. Looked up from germline, CDR1 is WSHSY and CDR2 is SAAADI. V lost 3 bases to trimming and J lost 3 bases, with 5 bases between them. In DNA form, the CDR3 reads TGCGCCAGCAGTGACAGGGACACCGGGGAGCTGTTTTTT. Amino acids: CASSDRDTGELFF.

At least ten counts were recorded for this clone. The chain links TRBV12-3 or TRBV12-4 to TRBJ1-4; D remains unclear. This CDR3 is built from 12 residues. V was trimmed by 3 bases and J by 8 bases, leaving 7 bases between them. CDR3 region: CASSFGLEKLFF. CDR3 DNA: TGTGCCAGCAGTTTTGGGTTGGAAAAACTGTTTTTT.

This clone showed up many times. The chain uses TRBV27 and TRBJ2-1; D gene uncertain. CDR1 MNHEY and CDR2 SMNVEV come from the germline V gene (reference sequence). V was shortened by 3 bases and J by 3 bases, with 3 bases between the two germline ends. CDR3 length: 12 residues. In DNA form, the CDR3 reads TGTGCCAGCAGTTTTAACTACAATGAGCAGTTCTTC. Its protein product is CASSFNYNEQFF.

The chain employs TRBV6-1 and TRBJ1-2; D remains unclear. Germline V gene data show CDR1 as MNHNS and CDR2 as SASEGT. The CDR3 spans 13 residues. V was shortened by 4 bases and J by 5 bases, with 11 bases between the two germline ends. DNA of the CDR3: TGTGCCAGCAGTGGAAAACTCATATATGGCTACACCTTC. It translates to CASSGKLIYGYTF.

Many counts were recorded for this clone. This chain connects TRBV27 to TRBJ1-1, with D possibly being TRBD1 (5 bases). CDR3 length equals 15 residues. Per the germline V gene, CDR1 is MNHEY and CDR2 is SMNVEV (reference sequence). V shed 3 bases and J shed 0 bases, with 11 bases lying between them. CDR3 sequence reads: CASSFGGHMNTEAFF. CDR3 nucleotide sequence: TGTGCCAGCAGTTTCGGTGGACACATGAACACTGAAGCTTTCTTT.

This clone was found many times. V gene TRBV2 combines with J gene TRBJ2-5, with TRBD1 matching over 8 bases. With V trimmed by 7 bases and J by 7 bases, 14 bases remained unmatched. The CDR3 covers 15 residues. CDR1 and CDR2 from the germline V gene are SNHLY and FYNNEI. This CDR3 reads CASNKDGQGGGTQYF. The CDR3 DNA follows: TGTGCCAGCAATAAGGATGGACAGGGAGGTGGGACCCAGTACTTC.

The chain carries TRBV5-1 and TRBJ1-6, with D maybe TRBD1 (5 bases). Germline CDR1 is SGHRS and CDR2 is YFSETQ. The ends were cut back, 0 bases at V and 10 bases at J, with 11 bases in the middle. CDR3 length: 14 residues. DNA of the CDR3: TGCGCCAGCAGCTTGGAAGGGGCCGGGTCACCCCTCCACTTT. It is translated as CASSLEGAGSPLHF.

The sample holds many counts of this clone. V is TRBV30 and J is TRBJ2-7; D perhaps matches TRBD1 (6 bases). Germline CDR1 and CDR2: GTSNPN and SVGIG (reference sequence). This CDR3 contains 15 residues. The V gene lost 2 bases and the J gene lost 3 bases, with 17 bases spanning the gap. CDR3 sequence (DNA): TGTGCCTGGAGTTCAGGGGCTTATATAGACTACGAGCAGTACTTC. Translated: CAWSSGAYIDYEQYF.

This clone was recorded many times. The chain combines TRBV4-1 with TRBJ2-1; TRBD1 matches 7 bases. Germline CDR1 reads MGHRA; CDR2 reads YSYEKL. V lost 0 bases, J lost 0 bases, and 5 bases stayed unmatched. The CDR3 extends over 17 amino acids. The DNA for the CDR3 is TGCGCCAGCAGCCAAGATATGGACAGGAGCTCCTACAATGAGCAGTTCTTC. Encoded protein: CASSQDMDRSSYNEQFF.

This clone is medium-sized. The rearrangement uses TRBV6-5 and TRBJ1-5, with D maybe TRBD1 (6 bases). Germline-derived CDR1 and CDR2 are MNHEY and SVGAGI. The CDR3 spans 18 residues. Trimming took off 6 bases at V and 0 bases at J, with 21 bases between the two ends. CDR3 sequence (DNA): TGTGCCAGCAGCAAAAGTGAAGGGAGGGGGTATAGCAATCAGCCCCAGCATTTT. Translation: CASSKSEGRGYSNQPQHF.

This clone was seen ten or more times. One end of the junction does not line up with germline, which may come from a read error. The chain has TRBV19 and TRBJ2-4; D possibly corresponds to TRBD1 (5 bases). This CDR3 is built from 15 residues. Germline CDR1 and CDR2: LNHDA and SQIVND (reference sequence). In DNA form, the CDR3 reads TGTGCCAGTAGTATGTTTATCAGGGCCACAAACATTCAGTACTTC. This translates into CASSMFIRATNIQYF.

This clone was recorded at least ten times. This clone may be a read error of a much larger clone one base away. At the DNA level, this CDR3 is encoded by other sequences in the same sample as well. This chain links TRBV27 with TRBJ2-1, with 7 bases lining up with TRBD2. This CDR3 region has 15 residues. Germline V gene lookup returns CDR1 MNHEY and CDR2 SMNVEV (reference sequence). The trim removed 1 base at V and 2 bases at J, leaving 2 bases unmatched. CDR3 in DNA: TGTGCCAGCAGTTTATTAGCGGGTGCCTACAATGAGCAGTTCTTC. This sequence encodes CASSLLAGAYNEQFF.